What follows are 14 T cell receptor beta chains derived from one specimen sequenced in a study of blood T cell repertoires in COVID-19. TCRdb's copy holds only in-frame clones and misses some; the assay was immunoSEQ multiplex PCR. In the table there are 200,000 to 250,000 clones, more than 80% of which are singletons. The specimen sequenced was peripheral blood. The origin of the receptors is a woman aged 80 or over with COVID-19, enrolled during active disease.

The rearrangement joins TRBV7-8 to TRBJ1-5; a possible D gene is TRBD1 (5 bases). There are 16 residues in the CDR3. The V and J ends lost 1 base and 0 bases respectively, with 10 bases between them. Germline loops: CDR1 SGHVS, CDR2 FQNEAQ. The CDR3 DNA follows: TGTGCCAGCAGCTTAGGTACAGGTCATAGCAATCAGCCCCAGCATTTT. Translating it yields CASSLGTGHSNQPQHF.

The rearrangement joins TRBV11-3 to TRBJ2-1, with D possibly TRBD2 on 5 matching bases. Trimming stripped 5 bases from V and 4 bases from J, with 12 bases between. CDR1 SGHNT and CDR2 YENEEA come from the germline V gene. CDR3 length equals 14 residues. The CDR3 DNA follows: TGTGCCAGCAGCCCAGCGGTGGGGTACAATGAGCAGTTCTTC. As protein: CASSPAVGYNEQFF.

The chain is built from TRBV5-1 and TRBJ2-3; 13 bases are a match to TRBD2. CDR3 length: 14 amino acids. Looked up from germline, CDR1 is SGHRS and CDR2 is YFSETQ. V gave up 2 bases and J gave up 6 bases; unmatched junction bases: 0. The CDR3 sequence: CASSLLAGGDTQYF. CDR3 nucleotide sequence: TGCGCCAGCAGCTTACTAGCGGGGGGGGATACGCAGTATTTT.

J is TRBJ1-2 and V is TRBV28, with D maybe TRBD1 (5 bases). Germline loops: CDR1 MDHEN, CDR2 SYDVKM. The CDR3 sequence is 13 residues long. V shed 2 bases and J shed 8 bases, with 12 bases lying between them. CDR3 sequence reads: CASSLTGGRGYTF. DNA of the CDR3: TGTGCCAGCAGTTTAACGGGGGGAAGAGGCTACACCTTC.

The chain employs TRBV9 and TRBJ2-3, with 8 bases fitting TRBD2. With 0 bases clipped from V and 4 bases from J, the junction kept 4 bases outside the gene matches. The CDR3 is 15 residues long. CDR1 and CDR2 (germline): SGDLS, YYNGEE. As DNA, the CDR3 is TGTGCCAGCAGCGTAGTAGCGGGGTTATCAGATACGCAGTATTTT. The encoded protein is CASSVVAGLSDTQYF.

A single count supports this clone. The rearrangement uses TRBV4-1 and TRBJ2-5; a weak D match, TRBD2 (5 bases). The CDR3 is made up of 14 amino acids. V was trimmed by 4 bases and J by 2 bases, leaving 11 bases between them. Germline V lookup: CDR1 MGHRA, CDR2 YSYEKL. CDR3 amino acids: CASSRRAPQETQYF. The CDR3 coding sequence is TGCGCCAGCAGCCGGCGGGCGCCTCAAGAGACCCAGTACTTC.

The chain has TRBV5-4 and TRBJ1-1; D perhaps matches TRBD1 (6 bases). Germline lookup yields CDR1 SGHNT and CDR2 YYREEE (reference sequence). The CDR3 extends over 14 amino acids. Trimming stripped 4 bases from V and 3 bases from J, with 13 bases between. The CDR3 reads CASSGRGGDTEAFF. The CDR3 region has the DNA TGTGCCAGCAGCGGCCGAGGGGGGGACACTGAAGCTTTCTTT.

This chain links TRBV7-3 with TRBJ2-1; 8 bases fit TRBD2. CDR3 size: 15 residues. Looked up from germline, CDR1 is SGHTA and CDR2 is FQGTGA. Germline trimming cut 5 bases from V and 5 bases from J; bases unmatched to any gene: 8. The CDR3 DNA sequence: TGTGCCAGCAGCCCACCGGGAGGGCCGGACAATGAGCAGTTCTTC. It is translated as CASSPPGGPDNEQFF.

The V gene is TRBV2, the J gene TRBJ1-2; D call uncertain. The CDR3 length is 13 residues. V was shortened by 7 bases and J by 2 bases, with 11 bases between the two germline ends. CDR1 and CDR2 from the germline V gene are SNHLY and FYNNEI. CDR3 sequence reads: CASIYRANYGYTF. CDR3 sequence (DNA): TGTGCCAGCATTTACAGAGCAAACTATGGCTACACCTTC.

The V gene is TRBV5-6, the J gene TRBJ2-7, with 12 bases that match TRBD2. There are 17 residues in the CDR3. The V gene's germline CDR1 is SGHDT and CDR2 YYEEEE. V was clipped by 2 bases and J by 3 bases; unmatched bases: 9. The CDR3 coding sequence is TGTGCCAGCAGCTTCTCTCCGACTAGCGGGAGCTACTACGAGCAGTACTTC. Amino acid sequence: CASSFSPTSGSYYEQYF.

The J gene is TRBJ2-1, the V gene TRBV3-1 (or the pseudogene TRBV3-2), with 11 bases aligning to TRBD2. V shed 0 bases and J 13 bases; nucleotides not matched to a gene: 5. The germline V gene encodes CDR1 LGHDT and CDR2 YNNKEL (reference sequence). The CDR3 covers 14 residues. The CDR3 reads CASSQDIAGGGQFF. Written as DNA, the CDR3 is TGTGCCAGCAGCCAAGATATAGCGGGAGGGGGTCAGTTCTTC.

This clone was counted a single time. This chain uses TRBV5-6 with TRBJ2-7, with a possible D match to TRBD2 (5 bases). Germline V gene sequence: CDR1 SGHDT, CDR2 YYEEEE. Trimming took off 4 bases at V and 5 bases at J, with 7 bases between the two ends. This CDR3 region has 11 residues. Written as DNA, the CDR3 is TGTGCCAGCAGCCGGGAAGACGAGCAGTACTTC. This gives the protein CASSREDEQYF.

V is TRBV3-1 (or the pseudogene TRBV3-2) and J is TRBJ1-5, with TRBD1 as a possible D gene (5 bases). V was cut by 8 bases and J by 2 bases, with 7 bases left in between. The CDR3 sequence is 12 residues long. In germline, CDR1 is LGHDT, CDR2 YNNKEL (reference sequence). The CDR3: CASGAGNQPQHF. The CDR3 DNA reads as TGTGCCAGCGGGGCCGGCAATCAGCCCCAGCATTTT.

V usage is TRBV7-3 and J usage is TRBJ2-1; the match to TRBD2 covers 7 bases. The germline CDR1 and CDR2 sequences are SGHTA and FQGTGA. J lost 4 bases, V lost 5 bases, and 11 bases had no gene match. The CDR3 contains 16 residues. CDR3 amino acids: CASSRPGLAAYNEQFF. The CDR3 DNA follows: TGTGCCAGCAGCCGCCCAGGTCTAGCGGCTTACAATGAGCAGTTCTTC.